The 3 T cell receptor beta chains listed next were all sequenced from one sample in a study of T-cell memory formation after mild COVID-19. Via MiXCR, TCRdb re-called the 5' RACE reads, giving one row per CDR3 protein. The sample carries roughly 560,000 distinct CDR3 sequences, about 20% recorded once. Sample: PBMCs or a T cell subset sorted from them (not recorded which). These TCRs come from an adult woman who had mild COVID-19 (a few samples of this study predate the infection). Cell type and time point are not known.

The chain recombines TRBV7-2 with TRBJ2-2; TRBD1 agrees at 8 bases. The CDR3 covers 18 residues. The germline V gene has CDR1 SGHTA and CDR2 FQGNSA. V lost 5 bases, J lost 6 bases, and 17 bases stayed unmatched. DNA for the CDR3: TGTGCCAGCAGCCCCCTACCGTCCTACAGGGGGAATGCCGGGGAGCTGTTTTTT. Protein: CASSPLPSYRGNAGELFF.

This chain joins TRBV6-1 and TRBJ2-7, with a possible D match to TRBD2 (6 bases). The CDR3 totals 14 residues. Trimming left V 9 bases short and J 3 bases short, with 18 bases between. Germline CDR1 is MNHNS and CDR2 is SASEGT. CDR3 sequence reads: CASTGSTRGYEQYF. In DNA form, the CDR3 reads TGTGCCAGTACGGGGTCGACTAGGGGCTACGAGCAGTACTTC.

The sample holds many counts of this clonotype. The chain is built from TRBV5-1 and TRBJ2-3; 7 bases agree with TRBD1. This CDR3 contains 14 residues. Trimming at V came to 0 bases and at J to 6 bases, leaving 4 bases not matched to a gene. Germline values: CDR1 SGHRS, CDR2 YFSETQ. This CDR3 is CASSLEGAGDTQYF. In DNA form, the CDR3 reads TGCGCCAGCAGCTTGGAGGGGGCTGGGGATACGCAGTATTTT. The entire variable domain, with the rest obtained from reference TRBV5-1 and TRBJ2-3, is as follows: KAGVTQTPRYLIKTRGQQVTLSCSPISGHRSVSWYQQTPGQGLQFLFEYFSETQRNKGNFPGRFSGRQFSNSRSEMNVSTLELGDSALYLCASSLEGAGDTQYFGPGTRLTVL.